This TCR beta chain was retrieved from a study of T-cell reconstitution after alpha-beta-depleted transplantation in children. Overall study results and limits: Reportedly, only several hundred clones from non-depleted graft cells drove alpha-beta T-cell counts at about two months. Some patients' high day-60 TCRbeta diversity was attributed to recipient cells surviving conditioning. Newly made T cells mostly supplied T-cell counts and diversity one year after transplant.

The TCRbeta library was prepared with unique molecular identifiers. MiXCR, run by TCRdb on the PCR reads, gives a single entry per CDR3 protein. Of around 270,000 distinct CDR3 sequences listed, over 7% are singletons. This clonotype came up many times. Its antigen remains unknown. Deletions cut 2 bases from V and 6 bases from J, with 18 bases between. The germline CDR1 and CDR2 sequences are SGHTA and FQGNSA. This CDR3 is 16 amino acids long. The sequence was obtained from a female patient aged 2 to 10 who had a stem cell transplant for Fanconi anemia, so the T cells may come from the graft donor. This specimen was peripheral blood, taken 360 days after TCRalphabeta/CD19-depleted stem cell transplant. The chain employs TRBV7-2 and TRBJ2-3, with D perhaps TRBD2 (6 bases). CDR3 loop: CASSLLLAGRLDTQYF. DNA for the CDR3: TGTGCCAGCAGCTTACTCTTAGCAGGGAGGTTGGATACGCAGTATTTT.